The rows below give T cell receptor beta chains drawn from one sample of a study of cytomegalovirus exposure and HLA in healthy donors. Only in-frame clones appear in the TCRdb table, and some are missing; sequencing was by immunoSEQ multiplex PCR. This table holds about 130,000 clones, around nine tenths found once. Sequenced: PBMCs. The origin of the receptors is a woman aged 18-29 years in good health and CMV-seronegative. CDR3s include the opening cysteine and the closing phenylalanine or tryptophan. Each record gives: V gene, D gene, clone size, J gene, CDR3 DNA, CDR3 protein. A D gene is named only where the DNA matches it firmly. Clone size is given for some rows only: seen once, a few or many times, or a class if the clone is expanded.

TRBV11-1	-	-	TRBJ2-3	TGTGCCAGCAGCACCATTAAAACTAGCACAGATACGCAGTATTTT	CASSTIKTSTDTQYF
TRBV7-9	TRBD1	-	TRBJ1-4	TGTGCCAGCAGACCCGGGGACAGGGAAGGAGGTGAAAAACTGTTTTTT	CASRPGDREGGEKLFF
TRBV6-4	-	-	TRBJ2-3	TGTGCCAGCAGTGACGCCAGGGGAAGCACAGATACGCAGTATTTT	CASSDARGSTDTQYF
TRBV5-1	TRBD2	-	TRBJ2-7	TGCGCCAGCAGCTTGGCCCGGGGGGGCTACGAGCAGTACTTC	CASSLARGGYEQYF
TRBV11-2	-	-	TRBJ2-7	TGTGCCAGCAGCTTAGTTCTTGGCACCTACGAGCAGTACTTC	CASSLVLGTYEQYF
TRBV18	TRBD2	-	TRBJ2-3	TGTGCCAGCTCACCACCGGGGTTCAGCGGGAGTCTCACAGATACGCAGTATTTT	CASSPPGFSGSLTDTQYF
TRBV19	-	-	TRBJ1-1	TGTGCCAGTAGTATAGATTTAATCTGGGGCAGGCCGAACACTGAAGCTTTCTTT	CASSIDLIWGRPNTEAFF
TRBV4-1	TRBD1	-	TRBJ2-7	TGCGCCAGCAGCGAACAAAACCCGGGACAGGGTCGCGAGCAGTACTTC	CASSEQNPGQGREQYF
TRBV6-5	TRBD2	-	TRBJ2-7	TGTGCCAGCAGGGCGGGAGGGGATTACGAGCAGTACTTC	CASRAGGDYEQYF
TRBV19	TRBD2	-	TRBJ2-7	TGTGCCAGTAGTATCAGCGGGAACTACGAGCAGTACTTC	CASSISGNYEQYF
TRBV7-8	-	-	TRBJ2-7	TGTGCCAGCAGCCCGGGGACATTTACCTACGAGCAGTACTTC	CASSPGTFTYEQYF
TRBV7-9	TRBD2	-	TRBJ2-1	TGTGCCAGCAGCTTCCGGACTAGCGGGATTGGTAATGAGCAGTTCTTC	CASSFRTSGIGNEQFF
TRBV5-6	-	-	TRBJ2-7	TGTGCCAGCAACGAACAGGGTCGCTCCTACGAGCAGTACTTC	CASNEQGRSYEQYF
TRBV4-1	TRBD1	-	TRBJ2-5	TGCGCCAGCAGCCAACCGACAGGGGGGAACCAAGAGACCCAGTACTTC	CASSQPTGGNQETQYF
TRBV21-1	-	once	TRBJ2-7	TGTGCCAGCAGCAGACTGGGACTAGTGTCCCATGCGGGCGCCGAGCAGTACTTC	CASSRLGLVSHAGAEQYF
TRBV28	TRBD2	-	TRBJ2-6	TGTGCCAGTAGACTAGCGGGAGCTGGGGCCAACGTCCTGACTTTC	CASRLAGAGANVLTF
TRBV7-9	-	-	TRBJ1-3	TGTGCCAGCAGCTTAGTTCCGACTAGTGGAAACACCATATATTTT	CASSLVPTSGNTIYF
TRBV19	TRBD2	-	TRBJ2-7	TGTGCCAGTGGCCCCACTGTACTAGCGTCCTCTTTCTCCTACGAGCAGTACTTC	CASGPTVLASSFSYEQYF
TRBV7-9	-	-	TRBJ1-1	TGTGCCAGCAGCCGGGAGGACGGCCCAGAAGCTTTCTTT	CASSREDGPEAFF
TRBV4-1	TRBD2	-	TRBJ2-3	TGCGCCAGCAGCCAAGGGGAGGGATCTGAGGATACGCAGTATTTT	CASSQGEGSEDTQYF
TRBV27	-	-	TRBJ2-2	TGTGCCAGCAGTTTATCGTTTAGCGGGGAGCTGTTTTTT	CASSLSFSGELFF
TRBV5-1	TRBD2	-	TRBJ2-1	TGCGCCAGCAGCTTACGTAAGCGGGAGCGGTCCTACAATGAGCAGTTCTTC	CASSLRKRERSYNEQFF
TRBV25-1	-	-	TRBJ2-1	TGTGCCACTATCGATCTCTTCTACAATGAGCAGTTCTTC	CATIDLFYNEQFF
TRBV6-4	TRBD1	-	TRBJ1-1	TGTGCCAGCCGGGACAGCTCAATAGGGACTGAAGCTTTCTTT	CASRDSSIGTEAFF
TRBV27	TRBD1	-	TRBJ1-1	TGTGCCAGCAGTTTCACAGGGGGCATAACTGAAGCTTTCTTT	CASSFTGGITEAFF
TRBV30	TRBD2	-	TRBJ2-7	TGTGCCTGGAGTACATTTAGCGGGAGATACGAGCAGTACTTC	CAWSTFSGRYEQYF
TRBV28	-	few	TRBJ1-1	TGTGCCAGCAGTCCCCAGGGGTCTGAAGCTTTCTTT	CASSPQGSEAFF
TRBV18	TRBD1	-	TRBJ1-1	TGTGCCAGCTCACCGTCAATTGACAGGGGGCGAAGGACTGAAGCTTTCTTT	CASSPSIDRGRRTEAFF
TRBV30	TRBD2	-	TRBJ2-5	TGTGCCTGGAGTTATTGGGCGGGAGGGTTGACCCAGTACTTC	CAWSYWAGGLTQYF
TRBV18	-	-	TRBJ2-2	TGTGCCAGCTCACCCGGGACACCGAACACCGGGGAGCTGTTTTTT	CASSPGTPNTGELFF
TRBV6-5	-	-	TRBJ2-1	TGTGCCAGCAGTCCTCGGGACTTCTCCTACAATGAGCAGTTCTTC	CASSPRDFSYNEQFF
TRBV5-6	-	-	TRBJ2-7	TGTGCCAGCAGCTTGACAACAGGGAATGAGCAGTACTTC	CASSLTTGNEQYF
TRBV15	-	-	TRBJ2-5	TGTGCCACCAGCAGACCGGGACTGGTGGAGACCCAGTACTTC	CATSRPGLVETQYF
TRBV6-5	TRBD2	-	TRBJ2-7	TGTGCCAGCAGTTACGAGGCTAGCGGGATGACTACGATGGAGTACTTC	CASSYEASGMTTMEYF
TRBV5-1	-	-	TRBJ1-2	TGCGCCAGCAGCTTGGCCCTGTCCCAGGAAGGCTACACCTTC	CASSLALSQEGYTF
TRBV11-3	-	-	TRBJ2-7	TGTGCCAGCAGCTCCACCTTTTTTGGGGCCCGACATCGCGAGCAGTACTTC	CASSSTFFGARHREQYF
TRBV4-1	-	-	TRBJ1-2	TGCGCCAGCAGCCAAGGGGCCGGTCGTAACTATGGCTACACCTTC	CASSQGAGRNYGYTF
TRBV11-2	TRBD1	-	TRBJ1-5	TGTGCCAGCAGCTTAGGAGGGGGCTACCAGCCCCAGCATTTT	CASSLGGGYQPQHF
TRBV25-1	-	few	TRBJ1-1	TGTGCCAGCAGGGACAGTAACACTGAAGCTTTCTTT	CASRDSNTEAFF
TRBV28	-	-	TRBJ2-7	TGTGCCAGCAGTTTTGTCCGCAGGGCCCACGAGCAGTACTTC	CASSFVRRAHEQYF
TRBV29-1	TRBD1	-	TRBJ2-3	TGCAGCTGCCACAGGGGGCCCGCAGATACGCAGTATTTT	CSCHRGPADTQYF
TRBV18	-	-	TRBJ2-5	TGTGCCAGCTCACCCGACCAAGAGACCCAGTACTTC	CASSPDQETQYF
TRBV7-8	-	-	TRBJ2-3	TGTGCCAGCAGGACTAGGGGCACAGATACGCAGTATTTT	CASRTRGTDTQYF
TRBV7-6	-	-	TRBJ2-7	TGTGCCAGCAGCTTTGATGCAGGATCCTACGAGCAGTACTTC	CASSFDAGSYEQYF
TRBV4-1	-	-	TRBJ2-3	TGCGCCAGCGCCAGGGAAGATACGCAGTATTTT	CASAREDTQYF
TRBV13	-	-	TRBJ1-3	TGTGCCAGCAGCTTAGGTAGCGGGGGGGCCGGAAACACCATATATTTT	CASSLGSGGAGNTIYF
TRBV7-9	-	-	TRBJ2-7	TGTGCCAGCAGCTTCGAAGGACAGTTAGCCTACGAGCAGTACTTC	CASSFEGQLAYEQYF